Listed below are T cell receptor beta chains from one sample, sequenced in a study of cytomegalovirus exposure and HLA in healthy donors. Measured with immunoSEQ multiplex PCR; TCRdb has only the in-frame clones, and not every one. The sample lists 110,000 to 150,000 clones; around 80% were seen once. Sequencing was done on a sample of PBMCs. Receptors originate from a man in his forties in good health and CMV-seronegative. CDR3s include the opening cysteine and the closing phenylalanine or tryptophan. The D gene is left open where the match is weak. Size is omitted from some rows. Given values are once, few, many or a class for expanded clones.

v_call: TRBV7-2; d_call: TRBD1; cdr3_length: 16; j_call: TRBJ2-7; clone_size: -; cdr3_aa: CASSLGSGTGVYEQYF; cdr3_nt: TGTGCCAGCAGCTTAGGTAGCGGGACAGGGGTTTACGAGCAGTACTTC
v_call: TRBV18; d_call: -; cdr3_length: 15; j_call: TRBJ2-7; clone_size: -; cdr3_aa: CASSPRSGSSYEQYF; cdr3_nt: TGTGCCAGCTCACCACGCTCGGGAAGCTCCTACGAGCAGTACTTC
v_call: TRBV28; d_call: -; cdr3_length: 13; j_call: TRBJ1-1; clone_size: few; cdr3_aa: CASSIAENTEAFF; cdr3_nt: TGTGCCAGCAGCATCGCAGAAAACACTGAAGCTTTCTTT
v_call: TRBV5-6; d_call: -; cdr3_length: 16; j_call: TRBJ2-3; clone_size: -; cdr3_aa: CASSLRVSSSTDTQYF; cdr3_nt: TGTGCCAGCAGCTTGCGGGTTTCTTCTAGCACAGATACGCAGTATTTT
v_call: TRBV6-1; d_call: TRBD2; cdr3_length: 15; j_call: TRBJ2-3; clone_size: -; cdr3_aa: CASIAGLAEADTQYF; cdr3_nt: TGTGCCAGCATAGCGGGACTAGCGGAAGCAGATACGCAGTATTTT
v_call: TRBV5-1; d_call: TRBD2; cdr3_length: 18; j_call: TRBJ2-5; clone_size: -; cdr3_aa: CASSLPLPAGANQETQYF; cdr3_nt: TGCGCCAGCAGCTTACCCCTCCCAGCGGGGGCGAACCAAGAGACCCAGTACTTC
v_call: TRBV9; d_call: TRBD1; cdr3_length: 15; j_call: TRBJ1-1; clone_size: -; cdr3_aa: CASTKGQGVNTEAFF; cdr3_nt: TGTGCCAGCACCAAAGGACAGGGGGTGAACACTGAAGCTTTCTTT
v_call: TRBV11-2; d_call: -; cdr3_length: 16; j_call: TRBJ1-3; clone_size: -; cdr3_aa: CASSLFQGFLRNTIYF; cdr3_nt: TGTGCCAGCAGCCTTTTCCAGGGTTTCCTCCGAAACACCATATATTTT
v_call: TRBV6-5; d_call: -; cdr3_length: 15; j_call: TRBJ1-6; clone_size: -; cdr3_aa: CASRAGGGIGSPLHF; cdr3_nt: TGTGCCAGCAGGGCAGGCGGGGGGATTGGCTCACCCCTCCACTTT
v_call: TRBV28; d_call: TRBD1; cdr3_length: 17; j_call: TRBJ2-2; clone_size: -; cdr3_aa: CASSLYPDREDTGELFF; cdr3_nt: TGTGCCAGCAGTTTATACCCGGACAGGGAAGACACCGGGGAGCTGTTTTTT
v_call: TRBV11-1; d_call: -; cdr3_length: 15; j_call: TRBJ2-1; clone_size: -; cdr3_aa: CASSLWLSSYNEQFF; cdr3_nt: TGTGCCAGCAGCTTATGGTTGAGCTCCTACAATGAGCAGTTCTTC
v_call: TRBV19; d_call: TRBD1; cdr3_length: 13; j_call: TRBJ1-2; clone_size: -; cdr3_aa: CASFEGQLKGYTF; cdr3_nt: TGTGCCAGTTTCGAGGGACAGTTGAAAGGCTACACCTTC
v_call: TRBV28; d_call: -; cdr3_length: 14; j_call: TRBJ1-1; clone_size: -; cdr3_aa: CASSSSDRNTEAFF; cdr3_nt: TGTGCCAGCAGTTCGTCGGACAGGAACACTGAAGCTTTCTTT
v_call: TRBV9; d_call: -; cdr3_length: 14; j_call: TRBJ2-7; clone_size: -; cdr3_aa: CASSVAGAQYEQYF; cdr3_nt: TGTGCCAGCAGCGTAGCAGGGGCGCAATACGAGCAGTACTTC
v_call: TRBV5-1; d_call: -; cdr3_length: 14; j_call: TRBJ2-7; clone_size: -; cdr3_aa: CASSLGGVSYEQYF; cdr3_nt: TGCGCCAGCAGCTTGGGGGGGGTAAGCTACGAGCAGTACTTC
v_call: TRBV10-3; d_call: -; cdr3_length: 15; j_call: TRBJ1-5; clone_size: -; cdr3_aa: CAISESGNSNQPQHF; cdr3_nt: TGTGCCATCAGTGAGTCCGGGAATAGCAATCAGCCCCAGCATTTT
v_call: TRBV5-1; d_call: TRBD1; cdr3_length: 14; j_call: TRBJ2-7; clone_size: -; cdr3_aa: CASSPGQGRDEQYF; cdr3_nt: TGCGCCAGCAGCCCCGGACAGGGTAGGGACGAGCAGTACTTC
v_call: TRBV29-1; d_call: TRBD1; cdr3_length: 12; j_call: TRBJ2-2; clone_size: -; cdr3_aa: CSVAGGTGELFF; cdr3_nt: TGCAGCGTTGCAGGGGGCACCGGGGAGCTGTTTTTT
v_call: TRBV19; d_call: -; cdr3_length: 14; j_call: TRBJ1-1; clone_size: few; cdr3_aa: CASSLGRRTTEAFF; cdr3_nt: TGTGCCAGTAGTCTCGGGCGGAGGACCACTGAAGCTTTCTTT
v_call: TRBV5-1; d_call: -; cdr3_length: 13; j_call: TRBJ1-2; clone_size: -; cdr3_aa: CASSFSGENGYTF; cdr3_nt: TGCGCCAGCAGCTTCTCAGGGGAAAATGGCTACACCTTC
v_call: TRBV9; d_call: TRBD2; cdr3_length: 14; j_call: TRBJ2-7; clone_size: -; cdr3_aa: CASGGEQSYYEQYF; cdr3_nt: TGTGCCAGCGGGGGGGAGCAGTCCTACTACGAGCAGTACTTC
v_call: TRBV7-2; d_call: TRBD2; cdr3_length: 18; j_call: TRBJ2-7; clone_size: once; cdr3_aa: CASSLRTSGGALPYEQYF; cdr3_nt: TGTGCCAGCAGCCTACGGACTAGCGGGGGGGCCTTACCCTACGAGCAGTACTTC
v_call: TRBV5-6; d_call: -; cdr3_length: 15; j_call: TRBJ1-5; clone_size: -; cdr3_aa: CASSLWGDGNQPQHF; cdr3_nt: TGTGCCAGCAGCTTGTGGGGGGATGGCAATCAGCCCCAGCATTTT
v_call: TRBV18; d_call: TRBD2; cdr3_length: 16; j_call: TRBJ2-7; clone_size: -; cdr3_aa: CASSPTSSGGLYEQYF; cdr3_nt: TGTGCCAGCTCCCCTACATCTAGCGGGGGCCTCTACGAGCAGTACTTC
v_call: TRBV7-2; d_call: TRBD2; cdr3_length: 16; j_call: TRBJ2-3; clone_size: -; cdr3_aa: CASSLPKAGGTDTQYF; cdr3_nt: TGTGCCAGCAGCTTACCCAAAGCGGGGGGCACAGATACGCAGTATTTT
v_call: TRBV30; d_call: TRBD2; cdr3_length: 15; j_call: TRBJ2-1; clone_size: -; cdr3_aa: CAWRLTGGALEEQFF; cdr3_nt: TGTGCCTGGAGACTAACGGGGGGTGCCCTTGAGGAGCAGTTCTTC
v_call: TRBV6-6; d_call: TRBD2; cdr3_length: 16; j_call: TRBJ2-5; clone_size: -; cdr3_aa: CASSYGLAGAQETQYF; cdr3_nt: TGTGCCAGCAGTTATGGACTAGCGGGGGCCCAAGAGACCCAGTACTTC
v_call: TRBV4-3; d_call: TRBD2; cdr3_length: 18; j_call: TRBJ2-3; clone_size: -; cdr3_aa: CASSQDRLAGGPTDTQYF; cdr3_nt: TGCGCCAGCAGCCAAGATCGGCTAGCGGGGGGGCCAACAGATACGCAGTATTTT